What follows is one T cell receptor beta chain and its context. Its matching antigen is unknown. The junction differs from germline at one of its ends, possibly a read error. The record originates from a study of shared clonotypes between healthy human individuals. Overall study results and limits: What naive subsets generally showed was a larger estimated richness than memory subsets showed.

TCRdb's table, derived via immunoSEQ multiplex PCR, lists solely in-frame clones and lacks some. The repertoire holds about 520,000 clones, with approximately 94% as singletons. The CDR3 sequence is 14 residues long. CDR1 and CDR2 from the germline V gene are LGHNT and FRNRAP. Donors comprised only Caucasian adults living in Nashville, Tennessee. The chain recombines TRBV12-5 with TRBJ2-1, with 7 bases matching TRBD1. Sequences were obtained from naive CD4+ T cells sorted from blood. The subset here: CD45RA+ positively selected. This clonotype was sampled from a woman aged 25 to 39 in good health. The CDR3 DNA reads TGTGCTAGTGGATTGGACAGGTTAGGGAATGAGCAGTTCTTC. Its protein product is CASGLDRLGNEQFF.